This T cell receptor beta chain was sequenced for a study of shared clonotypes between healthy human individuals. Germline loops: CDR1 SEHNR, CDR2 FQNEAQ (reference sequence). Trimming pared 9 bases from V and 1 base from J, leaving 12 bases between. The CDR3 loop spans 14 amino acids. DNA at about 210 ng, 25,000 to 35,000 T cell genomes, went into sorted-subset replicate PCRs. The repertoire was sequenced with immunoSEQ multiplex PCR; TCRdb's copy has only in-frame clones and lacks some. Of under 2,500,000 clones in the sample, 90% to 97% were seen once. Sequencing was done on a sample of naive CD4+ T cells sorted from blood. The subset: CD45RA+ positively selected. The origin of this receptor is a man aged 18 to 29 in good health. The chain links TRBV7-9 to TRBJ2-2; D unclear. The CDR3 nucleotides read TGTGCCAGTAAGCTATTTTTGAACACCGGGGAGCTGTTTTTT. Translated, it gives CASKLFLNTGELFF.